The following is a T cell receptor (beta chain) sequence with its context. The antigen is not known. MiXCR, applied by TCRdb to the reads, yields one record per CDR3 protein. This sample has some 900,000 distinct CDR3 sequences; roughly 33% occur once, and the top ten carry over 10%. This record belongs to a study of T cell repertoires in cytomegalovirus infection. There are 15 residues in the CDR3. The ends were cut back, 6 bases at V and 1 base at J, with 15 bases in the middle. The germline CDR1 and CDR2 sequences are LNHDA and SQIVND (reference sequence). The sequencing used cultured CD8+ T cells from PBMCs, collected from culture after CMV antigen stimulation. This rearrangement joins TRBV19 to TRBJ1-1; tentatively, D is TRBD1 (5 bases). The sequence was collected from a human donor in good health (CMV status not recorded). Some clones in this sample may be carry-over from other donors' samples. CDR3 sequence: CASSFRGRENTEAFF. The CDR3 bases are TGTGCCAGTAGCTTTAGGGGTAGGGAGAACACTGAAGCTTTCTTT.